One and the same sample provided the 30 T cell receptor beta chains below, sequenced in a study of blood T cell repertoires in COVID-19. Clones were read by immunoSEQ multiplex PCR, and TCRdb kept only the in-frame ones, dropping some. The sample includes some 200,000 clones, about 86% of them seen just once. Input material: peripheral blood. Receptor source: an older woman with COVID-19, enrolled during active disease.

The rearrangement joins TRBV19 to TRBJ1-2, with TRBD1 matching over 7 bases. There are 14 residues in the CDR3. Germline trimming cut 5 bases from V and 1 base from J; bases unmatched to any gene: 4. In germline, CDR1 is LNHDA, CDR2 SQIVND (reference sequence). CDR3 loop: CASSPGQLNYGYTF. CDR3 nucleotide sequence: TGTGCCAGTAGTCCGGGACAGCTTAACTATGGCTACACCTTC.

The rearrangement links TRBV27 to TRBJ1-5, with no clear D. The CDR3 length is 13 residues. V lost 3 bases and J 4 bases, leaving 7 bases between the germline ends. CDR1 is MNHEY, CDR2 SMNVEV, per germline (reference sequence). Here the CDR3 DNA reads TGTGCCAGCAGTTTTCGGGGTAATCAGCCCCAGCATTTT. This sequence encodes CASSFRGNQPQHF.

The rearrangement links TRBV11-2 to TRBJ1-1; possibly TRBD1 for D (5 bases). This CDR3 comprises 14 residues. Trimming removed 2 bases at V and 8 bases at J, with 15 bases between. CDR1 is SGHAT, CDR2 FQNNGV, per germline. CDR3: CASSLSLFQGEAFF. In DNA, the CDR3 is TGTGCCAGCAGCTTAAGTCTGTTCCAGGGCGAAGCTTTCTTT.

The chain employs TRBV25-1 and TRBJ1-2; 7 bases are a match to TRBD1. Germline V CDR1 and CDR2: MGHDK, SYGVNS. CDR3 size: 13 residues. After removal of 4 bases from V and 8 bases from J, the junction contained 7 bases not matched to a gene. CDR3 region: CASSVSTGYGYTF. The CDR3 DNA reads as TGTGCCAGCAGTGTCTCGACAGGGTACGGCTACACCTTC.

CDR3 sequence: CASSLGQRVVNTEAFF. DNA of the CDR3: TGCGCCAGCAGCTTGGGACAGCGGGTGGTGAACACTGAAGCTTTCTTT. The chain joins TRBV5-1 to TRBJ1-1, with TRBD1 as a possible D gene (5 bases). This CDR3 spans 16 amino acids. In germline, CDR1 is SGHRS, CDR2 YFSETQ. With 0 bases removed from V and 0 bases from J, the gap between germline ends came to 12 bases.

The table lists this clone with a count of one. This chain uses TRBV9 with TRBJ1-2, with a possible D match to TRBD1 (5 bases). In germline, CDR1 is SGDLS, CDR2 YYNGEE. V was shortened by 7 bases and J by 6 bases, with 22 bases between the two germline ends. The CDR3 has 15 residues. The CDR3 protein is CASGRGGREGNGYTF. CDR3 DNA sequence: TGTGCCAGCGGTCGAGGTGGGAGGGAGGGGAATGGCTACACCTTC.

Worth noting for this clone: The junction departs from germline at one end; a sequencing error may be responsible. The chain is built from TRBV7-6 and TRBJ2-1; 9 nucleotides agree with TRBD2. Germline lookup yields CDR1 SGHVS and CDR2 FNYEAQ. The length of the CDR3 is 18 residues. The CDR3 is CASSLAGSSGSSNNEQFF. DNA for the CDR3: TGTGCCAGCAGCTTAGCTGGGAGTAGCGGGAGCTCCAACAATGAGCAGTTCTTC.

This chain connects TRBV9 to TRBJ2-7, with D perhaps TRBD1 (5 bases). V lost 4 bases, J lost 7 bases, and 9 bases lay in between. Per the germline V gene, CDR1 is SGDLS and CDR2 is YYNGEE. The CDR3 totals 11 residues. This CDR3 is CASSSKGEQYF. CDR3 coding DNA: TGTGCCAGCAGCTCAAAGGGGGAGCAGTACTTC.

The rearrangement uses TRBV18 and TRBJ2-7; 7 nucleotides agree with TRBD2. V dropped 1 base and J dropped 5; count of bases not matched to a gene: 5. The CDR3 contains 14 residues. The germline CDR1 and CDR2 sequences are KGHSH and LQKENI. The CDR3: CASSPRLAENEQYF. The DNA of the CDR3 is TGTGCCAGCTCACCACGCCTAGCGGAAAACGAGCAGTACTTC.

J is TRBJ1-4 and V is TRBV30; D call uncertain. The CDR3 spans 12 residues. V was trimmed by 0 bases and J by 8 bases, leaving 7 bases between them. Per the germline V gene, CDR1 is GTSNPN and CDR2 is SVGIG (reference sequence). CDR3 nucleotide sequence: TGTGCCTGGAGTGTCGTGAGGGAAAAACTGTTTTTT. Amino acids: CAWSVVREKLFF.

This clone was found once. This rearrangement joins TRBV5-1 to TRBJ1-1; D is ambiguous. Germline loops: CDR1 SGHRS, CDR2 YFSETQ. The CDR3 totals 13 residues. The V and J ends lost 6 bases and 1 base respectively, with 10 bases between them. The CDR3 loop reads CASKEQPNTEAFF. DNA for the CDR3: TGCGCCAGCAAGGAACAGCCGAACACTGAAGCTTTCTTT. The full variable domain, completed using reference TRBV5-1 and TRBJ1-1, is KAGVTQTPRYLIKTRGQQVTLSCSPISGHRSVSWYQQTPGQGLQFLFEYFSETQRNKGNFPGRFSGRQFSNSRSEMNVSTLELGDSALYLCASKEQPNTEAFFGQGTRLTVV.

V is TRBV29-1 and J is TRBJ1-1; D remains unclear. CDR1 is SQVTM and CDR2 is ANQGSEA in the germline V gene. Trimming removed 4 bases at V and 7 bases at J, with 13 bases between. The CDR3 contains 12 residues. The CDR3, as DNA: TGCAGCGTTGTCCTCTTCGGAGGTGAAGCTTTCTTT. Its translation is CSVVLFGGEAFF.

V and J are TRBV11-3 and TRBJ1-4, with 7 bases identical to TRBD1. The CDR3 extends over 17 amino acids. Germline V gene sequence: CDR1 SGHNT, CDR2 YENEEA. The ends lost 4 bases at V and 3 bases at J; junction bases unmatched: 11. CDR3 loop: CASSWGTTGVSNEKLFF. CDR3 sequence (DNA): TGTGCCAGCAGCTGGGGAACCACAGGGGTTTCTAATGAAAAACTGTTTTTT.

This clone was picked up a small number of times. The rearrangement joins TRBV5-6 to TRBJ2-2, with TRBD1 identical over 8 bases. Germline CDR1 and CDR2: SGHDT and YYEEEE. The CDR3 has 15 amino acids. V was pared by 4 bases and J by 9 bases, with 11 bases of the junction left unmatched. The chain's CDR3 is CASSPGTGLIWELFF. CDR3 sequence (DNA): TGTGCCAGCAGCCCCGGGACAGGTCTTATCTGGGAGCTGTTTTTT.

The genes are TRBV4-3 and TRBJ1-1; the match to TRBD1 covers 7 bases. V trimming: 2 bases; J trimming: 11 bases; junction bases outside the gene matches: 8. The CDR3 extends over 13 amino acids. The germline CDR1 and CDR2 sequences are LGHNA and YSLEER. In DNA form, the CDR3 reads TGCGCCAGCAGCCAAAACCAGGGGGATGGGGCTTTCTTT. As protein: CASSQNQGDGAFF.

The chain uses TRBV7-9 and TRBJ2-7; D may be TRBD1 (5 bases). CDR1 and CDR2 from the germline V gene are SEHNR and FQNEAQ (reference sequence). Trimming stripped 4 bases from V and 4 bases from J, with 17 bases between. The CDR3 covers 15 residues. The CDR3 region is CASSSVRRQLYEQYF. The CDR3 DNA reads as TGTGCCAGCAGCTCAGTCAGACGACAGTTGTACGAGCAGTACTTC.

The J gene is TRBJ2-7, the V gene TRBV18, with 7 bases fitting TRBD1. V was clipped by 2 bases and J by 2 bases; unmatched bases: 6. CDR1 and CDR2 (germline): KGHSH, LQKENI. The CDR3 spans 15 residues. CDR3 sequence (DNA): TGTGCCAGCTCACCAGACAGGGCGGCCACCTACGAGCAGTACTTC. The encoded protein is CASSPDRAATYEQYF.

This chain uses TRBV7-8 with TRBJ1-2; 7 nucleotides agree with TRBD1. After removal of 2 bases from V and 4 bases from J, the junction contained 7 bases not matched to a gene. The CDR3 runs 15 residues. From germline, CDR1 is SGHVS and CDR2 FQNEAQ. The chain's CDR3 is CASSLSGTASYGYTF. CDR3 DNA: TGTGCCAGCAGCTTATCCGGGACAGCGAGCTATGGCTACACCTTC.

This clone has just one count. V usage is TRBV25-1 and J usage is TRBJ2-1; the D is unclear. In germline, CDR1 is MGHDK, CDR2 SYGVNS. V was pared by 5 bases and J by 4 bases, with 6 bases between. This CDR3 has 12 residues. The CDR3: CASSFNYNEQFF. CDR3 coding DNA: TGTGCCAGCAGTTTTAATTACAATGAGCAGTTCTTC.

The chain uses TRBV6-5 and TRBJ2-5; a possible D gene is TRBD1 (5 bases). This CDR3 is built from 15 residues. V shed 4 bases and J shed 5 bases, with 17 bases lying between them. Germline CDR1 reads MNHEY; CDR2 reads SVGAGI. CDR3: CASSLYFAGRETQYF. The CDR3 DNA follows: TGTGCCAGCAGTTTATACTTCGCAGGGCGGGAGACCCAGTACTTC.

The chain carries TRBV4-1 and TRBJ1-6, with 7 nucleotides matching TRBD1. J gave up 0 bases and V 4 bases, and 12 bases lay outside the gene matches. This CDR3 is 19 amino acids long. Germline V lookup: CDR1 MGHRA, CDR2 YSYEKL. CDR3 residues: CASSPLTFRDSSYNSPLHF. Written as DNA, the CDR3 is TGCGCCAGCAGCCCCCTGACCTTCAGGGACAGCTCCTATAATTCACCCCTCCACTTT.

The chain recombines TRBV9 with TRBJ2-3, with 12 bases matching TRBD1. V lost 3 bases and J lost 6; bases outside the gene matches: 5. Germline V CDR1 and CDR2: SGDLS, YYNGEE. CDR3 length equals 15 residues. CDR3 sequence reads: CASSGGQGAGDTQYF. CDR3 bases: TGTGCCAGCAGCGGGGGACAGGGGGCGGGCGATACGCAGTATTTT.

The chain carries TRBV7-9 and TRBJ1-1; 8 positions agree with TRBD1. The trim removed 8 bases at V and 1 base at J, leaving 9 bases unmatched. Germline V gives CDR1 SEHNR, CDR2 FQNEAQ (reference sequence). The length of the CDR3 is 15 residues. CDR3 sequence (DNA): TGTGCCAGCTCAACAGGGGGGTCCGGGAACACTGAAGCTTTCTTT. It is translated as CASSTGGSGNTEAFF.

This clone is a singleton in its sample. V gene TRBV18 combines with J gene TRBJ1-1, with D hard to call. The V and J ends lost 2 bases and 3 bases respectively, with 10 bases between them. CDR1 KGHSH and CDR2 LQKENI come from the germline V gene. This CDR3 is built from 14 residues. The CDR3: CASSPFEADTEAFF. The DNA of the CDR3 is TGTGCCAGCTCACCATTTGAGGCGGACACTGAAGCTTTCTTT.

The chain is built from TRBV7-2 and TRBJ2-4, with D possibly being TRBD2 (5 bases). The ends were cut back, 5 bases at V and 8 bases at J, with 19 bases in the middle. Germline V gives CDR1 SGHTA, CDR2 FQGNSA. The CDR3 consists of 15 residues. The CDR3 DNA is TGTGCCAGCAGCCTCTGGAGGCGGTCTCTAGACATTCAGTACTTC. Translated: CASSLWRRSLDIQYF.

The rearrangement links TRBV6-2 or TRBV6-3 to TRBJ1-5; D call uncertain. V was pared by 0 bases and J by 0 bases, with 9 bases between. The germline V gene has CDR1 MNHEY and CDR2 SVGEGT. This CDR3 comprises 16 residues. Here the CDR3 reads CASSYSAIDSNQPQHF. The CDR3 DNA is TGTGCCAGCAGTTACTCGGCAATTGATAGCAATCAGCCCCAGCATTTT.

The chain employs TRBV4-2 and TRBJ2-2; 8 positions match TRBD1. Germline values: CDR1 LGHNA, CDR2 YNFKEQ. The CDR3 is made up of 18 amino acids. J gave up 1 base and V 0 bases, and 7 bases lay outside the gene matches. The CDR3 bases are TGTGCCAGCAGCCAAGATCCGTTAGGGACAGGGAACACCGGGGAGCTGTTTTTT. Protein product: CASSQDPLGTGNTGELFF.

The V and J genes are TRBV7-2 and TRBJ2-7; 9 bases agree with TRBD2. Trimming took 5 bases from V and 3 from J; bases not matched to a gene: 17. CDR1 SGHTA and CDR2 FQGNSA come from the germline V gene. The CDR3 runs to 18 residues. The CDR3 sequence is CASSPGGLAGRTGYEQYF. The CDR3 DNA reads as TGTGCCAGCAGCCCCGGGGGTCTAGCGGGACGTACTGGCTACGAGCAGTACTTC.

The chain combines TRBV15 with TRBJ2-1; no clear D. This CDR3 is 16 amino acids long. Germline V CDR1 and CDR2: LNHNV, YYDKDF (reference sequence). Trimming took 0 bases from V and 0 from J, leaving 9 bases between them. The CDR3 DNA is TGTGCCACCAGCAGAGAATGGAGCGTCTCCTACAATGAGCAGTTCTTC. It codes for CATSREWSVSYNEQFF.

This rearrangement joins TRBV28 to TRBJ2-1; 13 nucleotides line up with TRBD2. CDR1 is MDHEN and CDR2 is SYDVKM in the germline V gene. The V segment lost 5 bases and the J segment 4 bases; nucleotides outside the gene matches: 8. This CDR3 is built from 17 residues. The CDR3 region has the DNA TGTGCCAGCAGTACCGCGGGACTAGCGGGATATTACAATGAGCAGTTCTTC. This encodes CASSTAGLAGYYNEQFF.